This TCR beta chain originates from a study of Graves' ophthalmopathy and Graves' hyperthyroidism. Amplification of TCR beta CDR3 regions used RNA transcripts. HTBI primers were employed in first-round RT-PCR, then a second-round multiplex PCR followed. MiXCR, run by TCRdb on the multiplex PCR reads, gives a single entry per CDR3 protein. This table holds over a million distinct CDR3 sequences, roughly 35% found once. Per germline, CDR1 MNHEY and CDR2 SVGAGI. This CDR3 is built from 13 residues. Deletions cut 2 bases from V and 6 bases from J, with 10 bases between. This sequence originates from an adult man with Graves' hyperthyroidism. The chain has TRBV6-5 and TRBJ1-1; D unresolved. Material: peripheral blood or thyroid tissue (not recorded which). The chain's CDR3 is CASSYVARSEAFF. CDR3 in DNA: TGTGCCAGCAGTTACGTTGCGAGGTCTGAAGCTTTCTTT.